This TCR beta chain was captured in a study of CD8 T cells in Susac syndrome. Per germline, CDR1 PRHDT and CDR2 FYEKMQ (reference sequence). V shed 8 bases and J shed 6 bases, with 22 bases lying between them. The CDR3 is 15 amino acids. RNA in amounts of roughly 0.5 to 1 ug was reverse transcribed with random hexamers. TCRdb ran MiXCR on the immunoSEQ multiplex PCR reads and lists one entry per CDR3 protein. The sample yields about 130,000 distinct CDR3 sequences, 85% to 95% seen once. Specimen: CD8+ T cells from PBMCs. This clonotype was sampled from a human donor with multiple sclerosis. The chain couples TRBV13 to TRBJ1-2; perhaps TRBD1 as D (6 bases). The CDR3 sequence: CASEIFRQGKNGYTF. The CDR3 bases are TGTGCCAGCGAGATATTCCGGCAGGGGAAGAATGGCTACACCTTC.